The clone carrying this T cell receptor (beta chain) was observed many times. The antigen remains unidentified. The CDR3 runs 13 residues. Trimming cost V 5 bases and J 3 bases, with 11 bases left between them. Germline V gene lookup returns CDR1 SGHVS and CDR2 FQNEAQ. This specimen comes from a study of neurological immune-mediated disorders. Regarding the study as a whole: Across subjects, expanded clones had no CDR3 amino acid sequences in common, pointing to private repertoires in all groups. Whereas HTLV-1-associated myelopathy showed the most TCR clonal expansion, multiple sclerosis showed the least, with levels below those of healthy controls.

By 5'RACE with 10-nucleotide random UMIs, the cDNA was made. TCRdb redid the calling of the 5' RACE reads with MiXCR, one entry per CDR3 protein. Among around 66,000 distinct CDR3 sequences, 4.8% were seen once, and the ten largest hold over 2%. The V and J genes are TRBV7-8 and TRBJ2-7; the D is unclear. The sample consisted of PBMCs. The TCR originated in a woman in her 70s with multiple sclerosis. The CDR3 DNA reads TGTGCCAGCAGCCCCACCGTAGTCTACGAGCAGTACTTC. This sequence encodes CASSPTVVYEQYF.